The next 7 T cell receptor beta chains were all read from a single sample in a study of blood T cell repertoires in COVID-19. The method was immunoSEQ multiplex PCR; TCRdb's version includes in-frame clones alone and lacks a portion of them. The repertoire has tens of thousands of clones, about nine tenths of them found once; the top ten carry 4.5% to 6%. Source material: peripheral blood. The source of these receptors is a woman older than 75 with acute or convalescent COVID-19.

The genes are TRBV11-2 and TRBJ2-1, with 7 bases fitting TRBD2. Trimming cost V 1 base and J 5 bases; bases outside gene matches: 5. Germline V CDR1 and CDR2: SGHAT, FQNNGV. There are 15 residues in the CDR3. DNA of the CDR3: TGTGCCAGCAGCTTAGGGAGACTAGCCCACAATGAGCAGTTCTTC. Translated, it gives CASSLGRLAHNEQFF. Based on the CDR3 plus reference TRBV11-2 and TRBJ2-1, the full variable domain is EAGVAQSPRYKIIEKRQSVAFWCNPISGHATLYWYQQILGQGPKLLIQFQNNGVVDDSQLPKDRFSAERLKGVDSTLKIQPAKLEDSAVYLCASSLGRLAHNEQFFGPGTRLTVL.

V and J are TRBV6-5 and TRBJ1-1; 7 nucleotides match TRBD1. Per germline, CDR1 MNHEY and CDR2 SVGAGI. V lost 7 bases to trimming and J lost 0 bases; unmatched junction nucleotides: 5. The CDR3 runs 14 residues. CDR3 nucleotides: TGTGCCAGCACCCCAGGGGGAGTGAACACTGAAGCTTTCTTT. Translating gives CASTPGGVNTEAFF.

This sequence joins TRBV10-3 and TRBJ1-2; weak D call: TRBD1 (6 bases). Germline V gene lookup returns CDR1 ENHRY and CDR2 SYGVKD. CDR3 length equals 13 residues. Trimming took 5 bases from V and 1 from J, leaving 8 bases between them. The chain's CDR3 is CAISYRVNYGYTF. The CDR3 DNA sequence: TGTGCCATCAGTTACAGGGTTAACTATGGCTACACCTTC.

The V call is TRBV5-6, the J call TRBJ1-4, with D tentatively TRBD1 (6 bases). Germline values: CDR1 SGHDT, CDR2 YYEEEE. Trimming cost V 0 bases and J 5 bases, with 11 bases left between them. CDR3 size: 15 residues. The CDR3 loop reads CASSLGGGLNEKLFF. As DNA, the CDR3 is TGTGCCAGCAGCTTGGGAGGGGGTTTGAATGAAAAACTGTTTTTT.

The rearrangement uses TRBV7-9 and TRBJ2-1, with TRBD2 identical over 9 bases. Germline CDR1 SEHNR, CDR2 FQNEAQ (reference sequence). J was trimmed by 7 bases and V by 5 bases; bases with no gene match: 15. The CDR3 has 17 amino acids. CDR3 nucleotide sequence: TGTGCCAGCAGCCCCAGGACTAGCGTTGAACCTCGGAATGAGCAGTTCTTC. Translating gives CASSPRTSVEPRNEQFF.

The chain employs TRBV6-5 and TRBJ1-2; D remains unclear. Germline CDR1 MNHEY, CDR2 SVGAGI. This CDR3 is 11 amino acids long. With 10 bases removed from V and 6 bases from J, the gap between germline ends came to 12 bases. The CDR3 nucleotides read TGTGCCACCGCCCTGGGCGATGGCTACACCTTC. Amino acids: CATALGDGYTF.

CDR3 protein: CAISLTSGSLTYNEQFF. The CDR3 region has the DNA TGTGCCATCAGTTTGACTAGCGGGAGTCTAACCTACAATGAGCAGTTCTTC. The chain uses TRBV10-3 and TRBJ2-1, with 12 bases identical to TRBD2. Losses at the gene ends were 5 bases for V and 2 bases for J; bases not matched to a gene: 7. The germline V gene has CDR1 ENHRY and CDR2 SYGVKD. The CDR3 length is 17 residues.